These 25 T cell receptor beta chains share one sample of origin, sequenced in a study of blood T cell repertoires in COVID-19. Method: immunoSEQ multiplex PCR; TCRdb's copy keeps in-frame clones and lacks some. The profile covers over 150,000 clones, with 83% appearing a single time and around 10% taken by the ten largest. The sequencing input was peripheral blood. The receptors come from a woman aged 60-70 years with COVID-19, enrolled during active disease.

The chain combines TRBV6-6 with TRBJ2-7; TRBD2 is a possible D gene (7 bases). This CDR3 has 12 residues. Trimming shortened V by 11 bases and J by 4 bases, and 15 bases separated the two germline ends. Per germline, CDR1 MNHNY and CDR2 SVGAGI (reference sequence). The CDR3 reads CACGGGAYEQYV. The CDR3 nucleotides read TGTGCCTGTGGAGGGGGGGCGTACGAGCAGTACGTC.

V gene TRBV6-5 combines with J gene TRBJ2-7; D remains unclear. CDR1 and CDR2 from the germline V gene are MNHEY and SVGAGI. V gave up 6 bases and J gave up 7 bases, with 10 bases separating them. The CDR3 contains 11 residues. CDR3 coding DNA: TGTGCCAGCAGCACCCCGACAGAGCAGTACTTC. Translated: CASSTPTEQYF.

The V gene is TRBV12-3 or TRBV12-4, the J gene TRBJ1-1; 7 bases map to TRBD1. V dropped 5 bases and J dropped 7; count of bases not matched to a gene: 4. The CDR3 spans 12 residues. In nucleotides, the CDR3 is TGTGCCAGCAGTCACCGACAGGGTGAAGCTTTCTTT. Its protein product is CASSHRQGEAFF.

V is TRBV5-1 and J is TRBJ1-2; 11 bases are shared with TRBD1. This CDR3 contains 13 residues. With V trimmed by 5 bases and J by 4 bases, 1 base remained unmatched. The V gene's germline CDR1 is SGHRS and CDR2 YFSETQ. CDR3 DNA: TGCGCCAGCAGAGGACAGGGGGCCTATGGCTACACCTTC. This translates into CASRGQGAYGYTF. The whole variable domain, remainder taken from reference TRBV5-1 and TRBJ1-2, is KAGVTQTPRYLIKTRGQQVTLSCSPISGHRSVSWYQQTPGQGLQFLFEYFSETQRNKGNFPGRFSGRQFSNSRSEMNVSTLELGDSALYLCASRGQGAYGYTFGSGTRLTVV.

This chain joins TRBV7-6 and TRBJ1-1; a weak D match, TRBD1 (6 bases). Deletions cut 2 bases from V and 8 bases from J, with 9 bases between. This CDR3 contains 12 residues. The germline gives CDR1 SGHVS, CDR2 FNYEAQ. DNA of the CDR3: TGTGCCAGCAGCTTAAGGGGGGGCGAAGCTTTCTTT. Translated, it gives CASSLRGGEAFF.

J is TRBJ1-2 and V is TRBV7-3, with TRBD1 matching 9 bases. The CDR3 is made up of 13 amino acids. CDR1 SGHTA and CDR2 FQGTGA come from the germline V gene. V was pared by 5 bases and J by 7 bases, with 5 bases of the junction left unmatched. The CDR3: CASSPGTGFGYTF. The CDR3 nucleotides are TGTGCCAGCAGCCCCGGGACAGGGTTTGGCTACACCTTC.

The chain employs TRBV4-2 and TRBJ2-2; 7 bases match TRBD2. This CDR3 region has 18 residues. Losses at the gene ends were 0 bases for V and 0 bases for J; bases not matched to a gene: 7. Germline V gene lookup returns CDR1 LGHNA and CDR2 YNFKEQ. The CDR3 coding sequence is TGTGCCAGCAGCCAAGAGGTGGTAGCGGGTTCGAACACCGGGGAGCTGTTTTTT. Its protein product is CASSQEVVAGSNTGELFF.

V gene TRBV24-1 combines with J gene TRBJ2-1; D ambiguous. V lost 2 bases to trimming and J lost 5 bases, with 6 bases between them. Germline V CDR1 and CDR2: KGHDR, SFDVKD. CDR3 length: 13 amino acids. This chain's CDR3 is CATSDSFDNEQFF. CDR3 bases: TGTGCCACCAGTGATTCGTTCGACAATGAGCAGTTCTTC.

The gene calls are TRBV7-6 and TRBJ1-4; 11 bases are a match to TRBD1. V was clipped by 5 bases and J by 7 bases; unmatched bases: 9. CDR3 length: 16 residues. Germline values: CDR1 SGHVS, CDR2 FNYEAQ. The CDR3 sequence is CASSPGADRGLEKLFF. CDR3 bases: TGTGCCAGCAGCCCAGGGGCGGACAGGGGGCTTGAAAAACTGTTTTTT. The full variable domain, completed using reference TRBV7-6 and TRBJ1-4, is GAGVSQSPRYKVTKRGQDVALRCDPISGHVSLYWYRQALGQGPEFLTYFNYEAQQDKSGLPNDRFSAERPEGSISTLTIQRTEQRDSAMYRCASSPGADRGLEKLFFGSGTQLSVL.

The chain is built from TRBV5-8 and TRBJ1-5, with D possibly being TRBD1 (5 bases). Trimming left V 2 bases short and J 2 bases short, with 11 bases between. The germline CDR1 and CDR2 sequences are SGHTS and YDEGEE. The CDR3 contains 15 residues. The CDR3 DNA sequence: TGTGCCAGCAGCTTTACGGGGGATGGCAATCAGCCCCAGCATTTT. Its protein is CASSFTGDGNQPQHF.

The chain combines TRBV7-9 with TRBJ2-1, with D perhaps TRBD1 (5 bases). V gave up 2 bases and J gave up 3 bases, with 14 bases separating them. CDR3 length equals 16 residues. The germline V gene has CDR1 SEHNR and CDR2 FQNEAQ (reference sequence). CDR3 DNA sequence: TGTGCCAGCAGCTTAAACGTCGGACACCGCTACAATGAGCAGTTCTTC. Residues: CASSLNVGHRYNEQFF.

In regard to this clone: One junction end does not reproduce the germline sequence, and a read error may be involved. This chain joins TRBV7-7 and TRBJ2-2; unclear D gene. Per the germline V gene, CDR1 is SSHAT and CDR2 is FNYEAQ (reference sequence). The CDR3 spans 14 residues. The CDR3 nucleotides are TGTGCTAGCAGCTTAGGGTCCCCAGCCGGGGAGCTGTTTTTT. It codes for CASSLGSPAGELFF.

The chain recombines TRBV5-5 with TRBJ2-7, with a weak D call TRBD1 (5 bases). This CDR3 comprises 13 residues. Trimming pared 2 bases from V and 7 bases from J, leaving 13 bases between. Germline V CDR1 and CDR2: SGHKS, YYEKEE (reference sequence). Here the CDR3 DNA reads TGTGCCAGCAGCTTTCCCAGGGCCGGGGAGCAGTACTTC. This codes for CASSFPRAGEQYF.

Only one count was recorded for this clone. The chain combines TRBV27 with TRBJ2-3; 10 bases are shared with TRBD1. CDR1 and CDR2 from the germline V gene are MNHEY and SMNVEV (reference sequence). This CDR3 is 16 amino acids long. V was clipped by 6 bases and J by 6 bases; unmatched bases: 12. CDR3 DNA sequence: TGTGCCAGCAGCCTTCACATTGGGACAGGGGTCGATACGCAGTATTTT. Encoded protein: CASSLHIGTGVDTQYF.

This chain joins TRBV6-1 and TRBJ2-1; no clear D. The CDR3 is 15 amino acids. Germline V gene lookup returns CDR1 MNHNS and CDR2 SASEGT. Trimming cost V 2 bases and J 9 bases, with 17 bases left between them. The CDR3 nucleotides read TGTGCCAGCAGTGAAAACAGTTGGCTGAATGGTGAGCAGTTCTTC. Protein sequence: CASSENSWLNGEQFF.

The chain employs TRBV9 and TRBJ2-3, with TRBD2 identical over 9 bases. This CDR3 region has 16 residues. J was trimmed by 2 bases and V by 0 bases; bases with no gene match: 4. CDR1 is SGDLS and CDR2 is YYNGEE in the germline V gene. This chain's CDR3 is CASSVGSGGNTDTQYF. The CDR3 DNA follows: TGTGCCAGCAGCGTAGGGAGCGGGGGGAACACAGATACGCAGTATTTT.

Points on this clone: One end of the junction is discordant with germline, which a read error may explain. The V gene is TRBV29-1, the J gene TRBJ1-1; 8 positions match TRBD1. The germline gives CDR1 SQVTM, CDR2 ANQGSEA. The CDR3 is made up of 14 amino acids. Here the CDR3 DNA reads TGCAGCGTCGAAGGACAGGGTGGGAACACTGAAGCTTTCTTT. Translated, it gives CSVEGQGGNTEAFF.

This chain connects TRBV5-1 to TRBJ2-5, with TRBD1 matching over 7 bases. The ends lost 0 bases at V and 1 base at J; junction bases unmatched: 3. This CDR3 has 15 amino acids. Germline-derived CDR1 and CDR2 are SGHRS and YFSETQ. The CDR3 sequence: CASSLVDRVQETQYF. The CDR3 DNA is TGCGCCAGCAGCTTGGTCGACAGGGTCCAAGAGACCCAGTACTTC.

The genes are TRBV29-1 and TRBJ2-2; 8 nucleotides agree with TRBD2. The V and J ends lost 3 bases and 7 bases, in that order; junction bases with no gene match: 7. The CDR3 is 14 residues long. Germline V gives CDR1 SQVTM, CDR2 ANQGSEA. CDR3 in amino acids: CSVDSGGAGGELFF. The CDR3 DNA follows: TGCAGCGTTGACTCCGGGGGGGCCGGCGGGGAGCTGTTTTTT.

The chain links TRBV4-1 to TRBJ2-1; 12 positions agree with TRBD2. CDR3 length: 16 residues. Germline assignment: CDR1 MGHRA and CDR2 YSYEKL. V gave up 2 bases and J gave up 9 bases; unmatched junction bases: 8. In DNA, the CDR3 is TGCGCCAGCAGCCAACAACCGGGACTAGCGGGTCCTGAGCAGTTCTTC. It is translated as CASSQQPGLAGPEQFF.

The rearrangement joins TRBV14 to TRBJ1-1, with TRBD1 matching over 10 bases. CDR1 and CDR2 (germline): SGHDN, FVKESK. V was clipped by 1 base and J by 3 bases; unmatched bases: 11. This CDR3 has 18 residues. In nucleotides, the CDR3 is TGTGCCAGCAGCCAAGGCCCCGGGTGGACAGGGGGATACACTGAAGCTTTCTTT. Its protein is CASSQGPGWTGGYTEAFF.

The gene calls are TRBV27 and TRBJ1-2, with D possibly being TRBD1 (5 bases). Germline V gene lookup returns CDR1 MNHEY and CDR2 SMNVEV (reference sequence). V dropped 6 bases and J dropped 4 bases, with 15 bases sitting between them. This CDR3 spans 14 amino acids. Here the CDR3 reads CASSLTRGLYGYTF. The CDR3 DNA follows: TGTGCCAGCAGCCTCACAAGGGGACTCTATGGCTACACCTTC.

The chain joins TRBV6-5 to TRBJ1-2; a weak D match, TRBD1 (6 bases). Germline values: CDR1 MNHEY, CDR2 SVGAGI. The CDR3 covers 14 residues. Trimming shortened V by 2 bases and J by 8 bases, and 15 bases separated the two germline ends. The CDR3 bases are TGTGCCAGCAGTTACGGCCCAGGACAGCCCGGCTACACCTTC. Translating gives CASSYGPGQPGYTF.

This clone was picked up a small number of times. In DNA form, the CDR3 reads TGTGCCAGCAGTACCCAGGGAGCTTTCTTT. As protein: CASSTQGAFF. The gene calls are TRBV2 and TRBJ1-1, with a possible D match to TRBD1 (5 bases). The CDR3 covers 10 residues. The V gene's germline CDR1 is SNHLY and CDR2 FYNNEI. V was shortened by 5 bases and J by 10 bases, with 8 bases between the two germline ends.

This rearrangement joins TRBV2 to TRBJ1-3; D call uncertain. V lost 1 base, J lost 0 bases, and 7 bases lay in between. Per germline, CDR1 SNHLY and CDR2 FYNNEI. This CDR3 has 15 amino acids. The CDR3 DNA reads TGTGCCAGCAGTGAAGGGCAGTTCTCTGGAAACACCATATATTTT. It is translated as CASSEGQFSGNTIYF.